This TCR beta chain was profiled in a study of shared clonotypes between healthy human individuals. Naivety among CD8 cells was defined by CD45RO negativity and positive CCR7 selection, thereby excluding terminally differentiated effector memory CD45RA+ cells. As regards this clone: What it binds is unknown.

Whole-study results and caveats: What naive subsets generally showed was a larger estimated richness than memory subsets showed.

Assay used: immunoSEQ multiplex PCR; TCRdb lists only in-frame clones, some missing. The sample contains about 2 million clones, roughly 95% of which appear only once. CDR3 length equals 13 residues. Germline V gene sequence: CDR1 SEHNR, CDR2 FQNEAQ (reference sequence). V shed 1 base and J shed 9 bases, with 10 bases lying between them. This chain joins TRBV7-9 and TRBJ2-1; tentatively, D is TRBD2 (5 bases). Sequencing input: naive CD8+ T cells sorted from blood. The origin of this receptor is a man between 18 and 35 years old in good health. The CDR3 spells CASSLELASEQFF. The CDR3 DNA sequence: TGTGCCAGCAGCTTAGAGCTAGCATCTGAGCAGTTCTTC.